The entry that follows covers one T cell receptor beta chain sequence. Its antigen remains unknown. This table comes from immunoSEQ multiplex PCR, and its TCRdb copy is limited to in-frame clones, with some not included. The data show about 140,000 clones, approximately 86% seen once. CDR3 size: 16 residues. Trimming removed 3 bases from V and 6 bases from J, with 18 bases in between. This sample is part of a study of cytomegalovirus exposure and HLA in healthy donors. The wider study: In a later analysis, it was reported that the 110 or so validation repertoires had been produced on the same platform as the 600 to 850 repertoires belonging to the first cohort.

Whole-study results and caveats: Associated with cytomegalovirus, according to the listing, were some 180 TCR beta chains. TCR sequences were mostly rare, though some public TCRs occurred in many donors. Reported results showed that the classifier diagnosed cytomegalovirus status with high specificity and sensitivity.

This sequence was found in a young man in good health and CMV-seropositive. The rearrangement joins TRBV23-1 to TRBJ2-1; TRBD2 is a possible D gene (5 bases). TRBV23-1 is placed among ORFs of uncertain function. Specimen: PBMCs. The CDR3 region has the DNA TGCGCCAGCAGTCAGGGAGAGCAGTCTAAAAGCAATGAGCAGTTCTTC. This sequence encodes CASSQGEQSKSNEQFF.